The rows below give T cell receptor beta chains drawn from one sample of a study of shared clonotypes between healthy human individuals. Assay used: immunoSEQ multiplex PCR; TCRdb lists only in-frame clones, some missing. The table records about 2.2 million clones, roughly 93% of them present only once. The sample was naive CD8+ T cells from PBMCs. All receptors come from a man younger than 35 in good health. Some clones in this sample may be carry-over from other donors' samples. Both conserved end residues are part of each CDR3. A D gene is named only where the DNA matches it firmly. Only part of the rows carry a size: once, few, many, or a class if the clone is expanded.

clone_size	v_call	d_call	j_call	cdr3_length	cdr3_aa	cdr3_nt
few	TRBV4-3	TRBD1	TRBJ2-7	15	CASSQEGTGSYEQYF	TGCGCCAGCAGCCAAGAAGGGACAGGGTCCTACGAGCAGTACTTC
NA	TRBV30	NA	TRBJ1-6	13	CAWSVGENSPLHF	TGTGCCTGGAGTGTTGGTGAAAATTCACCCCTCCACTTT
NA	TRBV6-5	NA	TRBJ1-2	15	CASSYWAGANYGYTF	TGTGCCAGCAGTTACTGGGCAGGGGCTAACTATGGCTACACCTTC
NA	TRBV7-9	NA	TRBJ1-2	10	CATGGGVYTF	TGTGCCACCGGAGGGGGGGTATACACCTTC
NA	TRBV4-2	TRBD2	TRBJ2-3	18	CASSQAASGGPGTDTQYF	TGTGCCAGCAGCCAAGCCGCCAGCGGGGGGCCGGGAACAGATACGCAGTATTTT
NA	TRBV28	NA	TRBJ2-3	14	CASSPRLSTDTQYF	TGTGCCAGCAGTCCACGTCTTAGCACAGATACGCAGTATTTT
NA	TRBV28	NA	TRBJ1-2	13	CASSFLGSDGYTF	TGTGCCAGCAGTTTTTTAGGGTCAGACGGCTACACCTTC
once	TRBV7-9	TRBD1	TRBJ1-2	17	CASSLGPTGQGMDGYTF	TGTGCCAGCAGCTTAGGACCAACGGGACAGGGTATGGATGGCTACACCTTC
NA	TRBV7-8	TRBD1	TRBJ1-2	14	CASRRQGGDYGYTF	TGTGCCAGCAGACGACAGGGAGGGGACTATGGCTACACCTTC
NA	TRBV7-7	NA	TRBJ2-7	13	CASSLGPSYEQYF	TGTGCCAGCAGCTTAGGGCCAAGCTACGAGCAGTACTTC
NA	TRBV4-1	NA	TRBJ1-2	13	CASSKHGEYGYTF	TGCGCCAGCAGCAAACACGGGGAATATGGCTACACCTTC
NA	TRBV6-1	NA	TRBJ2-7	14	CASSWTEFPYEQYF	TGTGCCAGCAGCTGGACGGAATTCCCCTACGAGCAGTACTTC
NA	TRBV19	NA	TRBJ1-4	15	CASSPYGATNEKLFF	TGTGCCAGTAGTCCCTATGGTGCAACTAATGAAAAACTGTTTTTT
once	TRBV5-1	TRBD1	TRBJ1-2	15	CASSLGTGVLYGYTF	TGCGCCAGCAGCTTGGGGACAGGGGTACTATATGGCTACACCTTC
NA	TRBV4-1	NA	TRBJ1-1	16	CASSQAQGLFGTEAFF	TGCGCCAGCAGCCAAGCACAGGGTCTTTTTGGCACTGAAGCTTTCTTT
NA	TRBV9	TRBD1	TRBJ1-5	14	CASSVTGKGQPQHF	TGTGCCAGCAGCGTGACAGGGAAGGGTCAGCCCCAGCATTTT
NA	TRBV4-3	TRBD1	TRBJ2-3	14	CASSQVYRGDTQYF	TGCGCCAGCAGCCAAGTATACAGGGGGGATACGCAGTATTTT
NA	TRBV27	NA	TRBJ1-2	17	CASTHWRRGGPLYGYTF	TGTGCCAGCACTCACTGGCGCCGGGGAGGCCCTCTCTATGGCTACACCTTC
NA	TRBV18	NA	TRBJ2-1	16	CASSPTETTVYNEQFF	TGTGCCAGCTCCCCCACTGAAACGACGGTGTACAATGAGCAGTTCTTC
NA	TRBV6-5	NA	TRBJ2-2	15	CASSYRTGYTGELFF	TGTGCCAGCAGTTACCGGACCGGGTATACCGGGGAGCTGTTTTTT
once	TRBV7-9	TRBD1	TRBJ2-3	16	CASSSLGQGKVDTQYF	TGTGCCAGCAGCTCCCTAGGACAGGGGAAGGTGGATACGCAGTATTTT
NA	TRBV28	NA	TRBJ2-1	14	CASSSKSSYNEQFF	TGTGCCAGCAGTTCCAAAAGCTCCTACAATGAGCAGTTCTTC
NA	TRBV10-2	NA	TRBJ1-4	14	CASRQTGKNEKLFF	TGCGCCAGCAGGCAAACCGGGAAGAATGAAAAACTGTTTTTT
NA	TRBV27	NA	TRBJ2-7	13	CASGVRAFGEQYF	TGTGCCAGCGGGGTACGGGCCTTTGGGGAGCAGTACTTC
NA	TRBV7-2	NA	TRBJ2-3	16	CASSLGSGRRADTQYF	TGTGCCAGCAGCTTAGGTTCGGGACGACGGGCAGATACGCAGTATTTT
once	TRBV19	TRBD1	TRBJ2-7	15	CASSIGTGSPYEQYF	TGTGCCAGTAGTATAGGGACAGGATCACCCTACGAGCAGTACTTC
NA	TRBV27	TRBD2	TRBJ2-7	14	CASAIAGGPNEQYF	TGTGCCAGCGCGATAGCGGGAGGGCCTAACGAGCAGTACTTC
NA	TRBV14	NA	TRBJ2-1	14	CASSHPSGYNEQFF	TGTGCCAGCAGCCATCCAAGCGGGTACAATGAGCAGTTCTTC